This TCR beta chain was identified during a study of CD8 T cells in Susac syndrome. The ends lost 2 bases at V and 6 bases at J; junction bases unmatched: 10. Germline V gives CDR1 GTSNPN, CDR2 SVGIG (reference sequence). The length of the CDR3 is 14 residues. This clonotype was seen just once. An input of about 0.5 to 1 ug of RNA was subjected to reverse transcription using random hexamers. Amplification of TCR beta CDR3 across 54 Vbeta and 13 Jbeta was performed with immunoSEQ multiplex PCR. Each CDR3 protein gets one entry after TCRdb re-called the immunoSEQ multiplex PCR reads with MiXCR. The top ten hold 0.085% to 0.12% of the sample, which has some 180,000 distinct CDR3 sequences, less than 95% seen once.

The receptor was isolated from a human donor in good health. The material sequenced was CD4+ T cells from PBMCs. This chain uses TRBV30 with TRBJ2-7; 7 nucleotides match TRBD2. CDR3 bases: TGTGCCTGGAGTAGTGGCGGGAGCGCCGGCGAGCAGTACTTC. Protein product: CAWSSGGSAGEQYF.